The rows below give T cell receptor beta chains drawn from one sample of a study of T cells in Graves' hyperthyroidism and ophthalmopathy. TCRdb processed the multiplex PCR reads anew with MiXCR; each CDR3 protein has one entry. The table lists 300,000 to 350,000 distinct CDR3 sequences, 15% to 20% of them singletons, with around 47% in the top ten. The sequencing sample was made of blood. Source of these receptors: a woman aged 45-65 years with Graves' hyperthyroidism. The CDR3 runs from the conserved cysteine through the conserved F or W. The order of the fields is CDR3 DNA, CDR3 protein, J gene, clone size, V gene, D gene. A D gene is named only where the DNA matches it firmly. Where a row states a size, it is once, few, many or the class of an expanded clone; other rows omit it.

TGTGCCAGCAGCTTATTGCGATATGGCTACACCTTC | CASSLLRYGYTF | TRBJ1-2 | many | TRBV7-2 | NA
TGTGCCAGCAGCTTAGACAGGGTGGGCACCGGGGAGCTGTTTTTT | CASSLDRVGTGELFF | TRBJ2-2 | NA | TRBV5-4 | TRBD1
TGCAGTGCTAGAGAAGTATCGGATACGCAGTATTTT | CSAREVSDTQYF | TRBJ2-3 | few | TRBV20-1 | NA
TGTGCCAGCAGCTTGGAGACAGGGGGCGCAGAGACCCAGTACTTC | CASSLETGGAETQYF | TRBJ2-5 | many | TRBV5-6 | TRBD1
TGCGCCAGCAAACTAGCGGGAGACAATGAGCAGTTCTTC | CASKLAGDNEQFF | TRBJ2-1 | many | TRBV5-1 | TRBD2
TGTGCCAGCCAGCAGGACGGGCCTAATGAAAAACTGTTTTTT | CASQQDGPNEKLFF | TRBJ1-4 | NA | TRBV2 | NA
TGTGCCAGCAGGATTGGGGGGACTTTGGCCGGGGAGCTGTTTTTT | CASRIGGTLAGELFF | TRBJ2-2 | few | TRBV7-2 | NA
TGTGCCACGGCTCCCTCGGCAGCTTGGGAGCAGTTCTTC | CATAPSAAWEQFF | TRBJ2-1 | NA | TRBV10-3 | NA
TGTGCCAGCAGCCTCTATGGGGAGATGATGCAAGAGACCCAGTACTTC | CASSLYGEMMQETQYF | TRBJ2-5 | NA | TRBV11-3 | NA
TGCGCCAGCAGCCGGAGGACAGGGACCAACAATGAGCAGTTCTTC | CASSRRTGTNNEQFF | TRBJ2-1 | NA | TRBV5-1 | TRBD1
TGTGCCAGCAGTGAACAGAGCTCCTATAATTCACCCCTCCACTTT | CASSEQSSYNSPLHF | TRBJ1-6 | many | TRBV2 | NA
TGTGCCAGCAGCCTTAGGGGGACTGCCCGTAAAGATACGCAGTATTTT | CASSLRGTARKDTQYF | TRBJ2-3 | many | TRBV3-1 | NA
TGTGCCAGCAGCGTAGGGCCGGGGGACAATCAGCCCCAGCATTTT | CASSVGPGDNQPQHF | TRBJ1-5 | many | TRBV9 | NA
TGTGCCAGCAGTTTAGGTCAGGGAGCTTTCTTT | CASSLGQGAFF | TRBJ1-1 | few | TRBV28 | NA
TGTGCCTACTCCGGGACAGGGGTTGTATACAATGAGCAGTTCTTC | CAYSGTGVVYNEQFF | TRBJ2-1 | few | TRBV7-9 | TRBD1
TGTGCCAGCAGCTTAAATCCGGGACAGAGCTCTGGGGCCAACGTCCTGACTTTC | CASSLNPGQSSGANVLTF | TRBJ2-6 | few | TRBV7-3 | TRBD1
TGTGCCAGCAGTTTCCCCACTAGCGGGAGGAACACAGATACGCAGTATTTT | CASSFPTSGRNTDTQYF | TRBJ2-3 | many | TRBV28 | TRBD2
TGCAGTGCTAGGATCGGGGGACTAGCATTCACAGATACGCAGTATTTT | CSARIGGLAFTDTQYF | TRBJ2-3 | NA | TRBV20-1 | TRBD2
TGTGCCAGCAGCTACGGACTAGCAGGCGAGCAGTTCTTC | CASSYGLAGEQFF | TRBJ2-1 | many | TRBV7-3 | TRBD2
TGTGCCAGCAGCGTAGGTCAGGACACTGAAGCTTTCTTT | CASSVGQDTEAFF | TRBJ1-1 | NA | TRBV9 | NA
TGTGCCTGGAGTAACAGGGTCCGAAGTGAAGCTTTCTTT | CAWSNRVRSEAFF | TRBJ1-1 | many | TRBV30 | NA
TGTGCCAGCATGATGAGTCATGAGCAGTTCTTC | CASMMSHEQFF | TRBJ2-1 | many | TRBV6-1 | NA
TGCAGCGCCTGGACAGGGGCGACGGAGACCCAGTACTTC | CSAWTGATETQYF | TRBJ2-5 | few | TRBV29-1 | TRBD1
TGTGCCAGTAGTTTCCCGACCGGGATCGGCTACACCTTC | CASSFPTGIGYTF | TRBJ1-2 | NA | TRBV19 | NA
TGTGCCAGCATGAGGACTAGGGATGAGCAGTTCTTC | CASMRTRDEQFF | TRBJ2-1 | many | TRBV2 | TRBD2
TGTGCCAGCAGCCCTCAAGCGGGAGGGAATGACAATGAGCAGTTCTTC | CASSPQAGGNDNEQFF | TRBJ2-1 | many | TRBV7-3 | TRBD2
TGTGCCAGCAGTAACAGACTCAAGGGAGGAGGCTCCTACAATGAGCAGTTCTTC | CASSNRLKGGGSYNEQFF | TRBJ2-1 | NA | TRBV27 | NA
TGTGCCAGCAGGGGGACAGCTGGCTACTACGAGCAGTACTTC | CASRGTAGYYEQYF | TRBJ2-7 | NA | TRBV28 | TRBD1
TGTGCCAGCAGTAGTCCGGAGGGCCCGAACACCGGGGAGCTGTTTTTT | CASSSPEGPNTGELFF | TRBJ2-2 | few | TRBV12-3/TRBV12-4 | NA
TGCGCCAGCAGCTTCGCGGGGGCTGCCGGGGAGCTGTTTTTT | CASSFAGAAGELFF | TRBJ2-2 | once | TRBV5-1 | NA
TGTGCCAGCAGTCCACTAGGAGAGACCCAGTACTTC | CASSPLGETQYF | TRBJ2-5 | many | TRBV6-1 | NA
TGTGCCAGCACCCGAGAAAATTCACCCCTCCACTTT | CASTRENSPLHF | TRBJ1-6 | few | TRBV7-9 | NA
TGCAGTGCTAATAAAGAGGACTATGGCTACACCTTC | CSANKEDYGYTF | TRBJ1-2 | NA | TRBV20-1 | NA
TGTGCCAGCACCGAAACAGTGCTGAACACTGAAGCTTTCTTT | CASTETVLNTEAFF | TRBJ1-1 | many | TRBV2 | NA